The 8 T cell receptor beta chains presented below share a single source sample, sequenced in a study of T cells in Graves' hyperthyroidism and ophthalmopathy. The investigators amplified TCR beta CDR3 regions from RNA transcripts. The HTBI set primed first-round TCR CDR3 RT-PCR. TCRdb re-analysed the multiplex PCR reads in MiXCR, keeping a single row per CDR3 protein. The top ten clones hold more than 11% of a sample with about 560,000 distinct CDR3 sequences, approximately 14% of them seen once. The sample was blood. The source of these receptors is a woman aged 40 to 55 with Graves' hyperthyroidism.

On this clonotype itself: Being one base from a much bigger clone, this may be a read error. V usage is TRBV28 and J usage is TRBJ1-1, with D hard to call. CDR1 is MDHEN, CDR2 SYDVKM, per germline. Trimming cost V 10 bases and J 0 bases, with 12 bases left between them. This CDR3 is built from 13 residues. CDR3 protein: CANRLLMNTEAFF. The CDR3 DNA follows: TGTGCCAACAGACTCCTTATGAACACTGAAGCTTTCTTT.

This clonotype was seen many times. DNA of the CDR3: TGTGCCAGCAGCTTTGGGACAGGCAATTACGAGCAGTACTTC. It encodes CASSFGTGNYEQYF. The genes are TRBV11-3 and TRBJ2-7; 8 bases agree with TRBD1. Germline V CDR1 and CDR2: SGHNT, YENEEA. CDR3 length: 14 residues. V dropped 3 bases and J dropped 4; count of bases not matched to a gene: 5. Full variable domain (outside the CDR3, taken from reference TRBV11-3 and TRBJ2-7): EAGVVQSPRYKIIEKKQPVAFWCNPISGHNTLYWYLQNLGQGPELLIRYENEEAVDDSQLPKDRFSAERLKGVDSTLKIQPAELGDSAVYLCASSFGTGNYEQYFGPGTRLTVT.

This clonotype was counted only a few times. DNA for the CDR3: TGTGCCAGCAAGGCGGTTTCGCAGACCGGGGAGCTGTTTTTT. It yields the protein CASKAVSQTGELFF. The gene calls are TRBV6-1 and TRBJ2-2; D remains unclear. The CDR3 length is 14 residues. The V end was cut by 7 bases, the J end by 5 bases, with 14 bases between. CDR1 and CDR2 from the germline V gene are MNHNS and SASEGT.

This clonotype was recorded at least ten times. V is TRBV7-2 and J is TRBJ2-4, with 8 bases fitting TRBD1. Trimming cost V 7 bases and J 12 bases; bases outside gene matches: 11. CDR1 is SGHTA and CDR2 is FQGNSA in the germline V gene. The CDR3 covers 13 residues. The CDR3 nucleotides read TGTGCCAGCACCCTAGGGCAGGGGGCCCATCAGTACTTC. Protein: CASTLGQGAHQYF.

The table lists this clonotype with a few counts. This chain uses TRBV20-1 with TRBJ2-7; D ambiguous. Between the trimmed V and J ends, which lost 1 base and 0 bases, there was a span of 22 bases. The CDR3 extends over 18 amino acids. Germline V CDR1 and CDR2: DFQATT, SNEGSKA (reference sequence). CDR3 DNA: TGCAGTGCTAGAGCCCCTCACCCTCGGGCGGAGATCTCCTACGAGCAGTACTTC. Encoded protein: CSARAPHPRAEISYEQYF.

This clonotype has a count of ten or more. This chain connects TRBV18 to TRBJ2-5, with D uncertain. V was shortened by 2 bases and J by 1 base, with 8 bases between the two germline ends. Germline-derived CDR1 and CDR2 are KGHSH and LQKENI. CDR3 size: 14 residues. In DNA, the CDR3 is TGTGCCAGCTCACCAGACTTGGGCCAAGAGACCCAGTACTTC. This codes for CASSPDLGQETQYF.

There are a few counts of this clonotype. The gene calls are TRBV6-2 or TRBV6-3 and TRBJ1-6; no reliable D call. CDR3 length: 15 residues. CDR1 is MNHEY and CDR2 is SVGEGT in the germline V gene. V was cut by 2 bases and J by 4 bases, with 9 bases left in between. The CDR3 protein is CASSYQRKYNSPLHF. CDR3 sequence (DNA): TGTGCCAGCAGTTACCAAAGAAAATATAATTCACCCCTCCACTTT.

This clonotype has more than one count but fewer than ten. The rearrangement joins TRBV30 to TRBJ2-3; D gene ambiguous. Germline V CDR1 and CDR2: GTSNPN, SVGIG (reference sequence). V lost 0 bases and J lost 7, with 8 bases in between. This CDR3 comprises 12 residues. The CDR3 nucleotides read TGTGCCTGGAGTGTAGGAGCGAATACGCAGTATTTT. Translated, it gives CAWSVGANTQYF.